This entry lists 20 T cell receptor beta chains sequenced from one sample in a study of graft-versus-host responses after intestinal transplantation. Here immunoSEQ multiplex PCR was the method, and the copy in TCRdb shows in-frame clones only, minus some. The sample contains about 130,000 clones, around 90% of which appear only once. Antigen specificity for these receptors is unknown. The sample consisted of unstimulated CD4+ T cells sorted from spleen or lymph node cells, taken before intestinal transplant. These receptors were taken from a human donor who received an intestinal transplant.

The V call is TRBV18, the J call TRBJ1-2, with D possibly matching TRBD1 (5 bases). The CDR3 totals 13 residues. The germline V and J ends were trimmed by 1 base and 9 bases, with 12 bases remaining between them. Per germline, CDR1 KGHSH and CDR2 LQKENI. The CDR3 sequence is CASSPQQDPSYTF. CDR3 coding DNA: TGTGCCAGCTCACCACAACAGGATCCAAGCTACACCTTC.

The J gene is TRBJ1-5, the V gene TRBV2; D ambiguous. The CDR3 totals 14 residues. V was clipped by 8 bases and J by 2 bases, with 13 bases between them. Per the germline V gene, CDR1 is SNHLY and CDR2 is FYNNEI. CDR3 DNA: TGTGCCAGCCGCGGGAACAAGGGCAATCAGCCCCAGCATTTT. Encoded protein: CASRGNKGNQPQHF.

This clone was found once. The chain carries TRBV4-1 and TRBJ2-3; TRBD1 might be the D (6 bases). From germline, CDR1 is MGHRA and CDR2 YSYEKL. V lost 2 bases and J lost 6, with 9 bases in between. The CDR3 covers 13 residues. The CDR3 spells CASSQPGADTQYF. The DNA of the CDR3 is TGCGCCAGCAGCCAACCAGGGGCCGATACGCAGTATTTT.

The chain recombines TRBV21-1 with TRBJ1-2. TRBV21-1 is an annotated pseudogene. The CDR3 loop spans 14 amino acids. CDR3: CASSAWEGAHGYTF. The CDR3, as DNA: TGTGCCAGCAGCGCTTGGGAGGGGGCCCATGGCTACACCTTC.

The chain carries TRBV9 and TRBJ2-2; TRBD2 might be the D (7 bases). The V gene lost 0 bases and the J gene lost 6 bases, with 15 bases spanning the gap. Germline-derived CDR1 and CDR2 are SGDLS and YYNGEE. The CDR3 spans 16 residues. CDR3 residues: CASSVEGGARSGELFF. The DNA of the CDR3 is TGTGCCAGCAGCGTAGAGGGGGGGGCTCGATCCGGGGAGCTGTTTTTT.

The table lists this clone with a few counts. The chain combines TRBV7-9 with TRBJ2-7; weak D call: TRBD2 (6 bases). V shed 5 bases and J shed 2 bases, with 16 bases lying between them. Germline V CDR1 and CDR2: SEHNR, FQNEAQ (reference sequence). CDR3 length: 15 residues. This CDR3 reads CASSPRDFGPYEQYF. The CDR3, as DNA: TGTGCCAGCAGCCCCCGGGACTTCGGTCCCTACGAGCAGTACTTC.

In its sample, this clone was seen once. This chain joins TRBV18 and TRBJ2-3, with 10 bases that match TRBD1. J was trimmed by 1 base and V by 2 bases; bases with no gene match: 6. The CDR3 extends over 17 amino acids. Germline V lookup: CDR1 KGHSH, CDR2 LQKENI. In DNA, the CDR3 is TGTGCCAGCTCACCATCCACCGGGACAGGGGGCACAGATACGCAGTATTTT. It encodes CASSPSTGTGGTDTQYF.

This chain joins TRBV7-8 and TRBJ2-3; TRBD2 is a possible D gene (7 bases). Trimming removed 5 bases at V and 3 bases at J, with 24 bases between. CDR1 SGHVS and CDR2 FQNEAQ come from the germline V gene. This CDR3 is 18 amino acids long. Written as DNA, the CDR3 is TGTGCCAGCAGCCGTATGGGGTTGGGGGCGGGGGTAACAGATACGCAGTATTTT. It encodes CASSRMGLGAGVTDTQYF. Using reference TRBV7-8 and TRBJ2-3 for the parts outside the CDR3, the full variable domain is GAGVSQSPRYKVAKRGQDVALRCDPISGHVSLFWYQQALGQGPEFLTYFQNEAQLDKSGLPSDRFFAERPEGSVSTLKIQRTQQEDSAVYLCASSRMGLGAGVTDTQYFGPGTRLTVL.

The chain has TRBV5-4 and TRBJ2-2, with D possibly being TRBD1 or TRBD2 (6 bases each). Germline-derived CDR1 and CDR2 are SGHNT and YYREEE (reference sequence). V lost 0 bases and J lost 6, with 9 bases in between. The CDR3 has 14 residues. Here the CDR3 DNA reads TGTGCCAGCAGCTTGGAAGGGGGGCCCGGGGAGCTGTTTTTT. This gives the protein CASSLEGGPGELFF.

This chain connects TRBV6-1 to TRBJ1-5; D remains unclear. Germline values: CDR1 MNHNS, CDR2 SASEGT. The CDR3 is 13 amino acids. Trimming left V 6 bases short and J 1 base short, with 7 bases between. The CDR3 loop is CASRVDSNQPQHF. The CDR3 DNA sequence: TGTGCCAGCAGAGTAGACAGCAATCAGCCCCAGCATTTT.

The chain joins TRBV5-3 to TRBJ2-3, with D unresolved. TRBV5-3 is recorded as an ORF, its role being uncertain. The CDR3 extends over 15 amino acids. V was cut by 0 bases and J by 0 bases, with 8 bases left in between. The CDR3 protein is CARSLEGTSTDTQYF. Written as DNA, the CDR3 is TGTGCCAGAAGCTTGGAAGGAACTAGCACAGATACGCAGTATTTT.

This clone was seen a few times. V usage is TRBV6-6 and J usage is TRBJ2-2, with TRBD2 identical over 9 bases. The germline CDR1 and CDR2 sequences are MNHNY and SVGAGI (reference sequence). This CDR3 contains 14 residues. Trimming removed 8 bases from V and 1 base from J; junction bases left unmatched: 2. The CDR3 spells CASELAGNTGELFF. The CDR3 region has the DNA TGTGCCAGCGAACTAGCGGGGAACACCGGGGAGCTGTTTTTT.

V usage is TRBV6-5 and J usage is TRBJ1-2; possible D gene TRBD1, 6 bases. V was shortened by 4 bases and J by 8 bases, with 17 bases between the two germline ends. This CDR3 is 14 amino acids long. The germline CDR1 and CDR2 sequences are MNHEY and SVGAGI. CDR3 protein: CASSWDAQGRGYTF. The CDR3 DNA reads TGTGCCAGCAGTTGGGACGCTCAGGGGAGGGGCTACACCTTC.

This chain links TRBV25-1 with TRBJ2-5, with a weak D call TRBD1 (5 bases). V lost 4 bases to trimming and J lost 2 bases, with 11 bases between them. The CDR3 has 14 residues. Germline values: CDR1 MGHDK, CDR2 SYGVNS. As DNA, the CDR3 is TGTGCCAGCAGTGCACCAGGGCCTCAAGAGACCCAGTACTTC. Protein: CASSAPGPQETQYF.

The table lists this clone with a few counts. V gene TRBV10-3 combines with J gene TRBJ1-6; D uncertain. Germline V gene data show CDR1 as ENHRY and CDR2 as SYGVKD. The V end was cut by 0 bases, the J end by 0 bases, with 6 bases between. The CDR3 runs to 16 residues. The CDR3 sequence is CAISESRDSYNSPLHF. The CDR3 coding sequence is TGTGCCATCAGTGAGTCGAGGGACTCCTATAATTCACCCCTCCACTTT.

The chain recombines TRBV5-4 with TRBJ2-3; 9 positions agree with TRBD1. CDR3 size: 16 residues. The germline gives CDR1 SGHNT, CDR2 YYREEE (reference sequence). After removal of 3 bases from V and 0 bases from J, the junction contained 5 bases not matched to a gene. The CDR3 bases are TGTGCCAGCAGCTCGGGGGGACAGGGAAGCACAGATACGCAGTATTTT. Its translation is CASSSGGQGSTDTQYF.

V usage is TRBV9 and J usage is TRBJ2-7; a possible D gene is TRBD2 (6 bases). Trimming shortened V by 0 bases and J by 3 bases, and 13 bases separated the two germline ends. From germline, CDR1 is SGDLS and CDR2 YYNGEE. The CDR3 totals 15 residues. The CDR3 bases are TGTGCCAGCAGCGTAGAAGGGACGGAGGGCTACGAGCAGTACTTC. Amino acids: CASSVEGTEGYEQYF.

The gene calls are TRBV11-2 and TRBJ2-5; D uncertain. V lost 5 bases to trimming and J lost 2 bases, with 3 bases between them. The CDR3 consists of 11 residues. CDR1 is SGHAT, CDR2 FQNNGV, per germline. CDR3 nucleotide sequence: TGTGCCAGCAGCCTACAAGAGACCCAGTACTTC. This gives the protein CASSLQETQYF. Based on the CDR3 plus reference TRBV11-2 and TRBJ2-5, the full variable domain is EAGVAQSPRYKIIEKRQSVAFWCNPISGHATLYWYQQILGQGPKLLIQFQNNGVVDDSQLPKDRFSAERLKGVDSTLKIQPAKLEDSAVYLCASSLQETQYFGPGTRLLVL.

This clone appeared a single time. The CDR3 bases are TGTGCCAGCAGCTTGGGGAAAAGAAGGGAAAAACTGTTTTTT. Translating gives CASSLGKRREKLFF. V gene TRBV7-2 combines with J gene TRBJ1-4; no reliable D call. V shed 3 bases and J shed 8 bases, with 13 bases lying between them. This CDR3 is 14 amino acids long. Germline CDR1 and CDR2: SGHTA and FQGNSA.

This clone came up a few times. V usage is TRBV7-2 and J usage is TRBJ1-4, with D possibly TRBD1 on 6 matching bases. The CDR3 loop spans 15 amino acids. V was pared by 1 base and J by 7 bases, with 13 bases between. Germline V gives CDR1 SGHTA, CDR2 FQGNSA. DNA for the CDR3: TGTGCCAGCAGCTTAGGGGGAGGGGGAGGTGAAAAACTGTTTTTT. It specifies CASSLGGGGGEKLFF. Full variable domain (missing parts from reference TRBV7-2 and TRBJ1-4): GAGVSQSPSNKVTEKGKDVELRCDPISGHTALYWYRQSLGQGLEFLIYFQGNSAPDKSGLPSDRFSAERTGGSVSTLTIQRTQQEDSAVYLCASSLGGGGGEKLFFGSGTQLSVL.